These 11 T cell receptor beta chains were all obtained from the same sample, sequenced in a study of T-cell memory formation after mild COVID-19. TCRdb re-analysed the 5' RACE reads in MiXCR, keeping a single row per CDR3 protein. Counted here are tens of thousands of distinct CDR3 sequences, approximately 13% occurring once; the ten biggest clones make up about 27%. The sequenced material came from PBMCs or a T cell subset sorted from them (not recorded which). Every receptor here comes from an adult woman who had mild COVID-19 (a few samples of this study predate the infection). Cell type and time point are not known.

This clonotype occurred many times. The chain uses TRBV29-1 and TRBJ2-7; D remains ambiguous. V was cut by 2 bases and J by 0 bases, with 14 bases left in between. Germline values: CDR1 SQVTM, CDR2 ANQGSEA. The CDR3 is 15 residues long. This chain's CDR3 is CSVEMAGRSSYEQYF. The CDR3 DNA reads TGCAGCGTTGAAATGGCAGGCCGATCCTCCTACGAGCAGTACTTC.

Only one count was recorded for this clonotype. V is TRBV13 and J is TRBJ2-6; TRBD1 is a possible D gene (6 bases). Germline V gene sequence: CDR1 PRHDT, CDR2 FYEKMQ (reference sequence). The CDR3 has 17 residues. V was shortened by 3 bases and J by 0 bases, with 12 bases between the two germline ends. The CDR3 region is CASSLTGQTSGANVLTF. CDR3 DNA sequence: TGTGCCAGCAGCTTGACTGGACAGACCTCTGGGGCCAACGTCCTGACTTTC.

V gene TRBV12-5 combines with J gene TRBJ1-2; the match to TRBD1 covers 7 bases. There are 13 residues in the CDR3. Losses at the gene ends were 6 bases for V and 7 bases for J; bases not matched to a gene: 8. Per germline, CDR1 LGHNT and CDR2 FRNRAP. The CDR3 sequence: CASGPTGPGGYTF. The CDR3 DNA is TGTGCTAGTGGCCCGACAGGGCCCGGTGGCTACACCTTC.

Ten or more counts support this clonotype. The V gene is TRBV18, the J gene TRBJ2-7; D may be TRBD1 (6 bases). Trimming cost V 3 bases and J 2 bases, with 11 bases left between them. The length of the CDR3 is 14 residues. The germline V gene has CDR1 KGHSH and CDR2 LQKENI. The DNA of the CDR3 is TGTGCCAGCTCACCTATTGGACAGACCTACGAGCAGTACTTC. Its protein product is CASSPIGQTYEQYF.

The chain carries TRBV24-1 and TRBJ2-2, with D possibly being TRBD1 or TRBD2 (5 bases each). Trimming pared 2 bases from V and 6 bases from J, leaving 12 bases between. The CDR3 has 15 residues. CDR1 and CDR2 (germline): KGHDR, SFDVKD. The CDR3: CATSDSGTLPGELFF. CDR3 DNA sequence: TGTGCCACCAGTGATTCCGGGACCCTGCCCGGGGAGCTGTTTTTT.

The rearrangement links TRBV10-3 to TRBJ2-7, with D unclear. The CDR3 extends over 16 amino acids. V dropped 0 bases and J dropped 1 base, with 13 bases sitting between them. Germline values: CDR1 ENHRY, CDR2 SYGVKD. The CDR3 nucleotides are TGTGCCATCAGTGAGTCGAAAGGGCTCATTTCCTACGAGCAGTACTTC. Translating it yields CAISESKGLISYEQYF.

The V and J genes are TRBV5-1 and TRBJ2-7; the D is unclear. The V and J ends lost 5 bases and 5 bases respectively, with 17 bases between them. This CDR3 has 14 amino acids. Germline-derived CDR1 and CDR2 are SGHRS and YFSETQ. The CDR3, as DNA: TGCGCCAGCAGACTGATAGGCCCTTGGGACGAGCAGTACTTC. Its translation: CASRLIGPWDEQYF. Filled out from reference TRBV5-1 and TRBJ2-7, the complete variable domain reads KAGVTQTPRYLIKTRGQQVTLSCSPISGHRSVSWYQQTPGQGLQFLFEYFSETQRNKGNFPGRFSGRQFSNSRSEMNVSTLELGDSALYLCASRLIGPWDEQYFGPGTRLTVT.

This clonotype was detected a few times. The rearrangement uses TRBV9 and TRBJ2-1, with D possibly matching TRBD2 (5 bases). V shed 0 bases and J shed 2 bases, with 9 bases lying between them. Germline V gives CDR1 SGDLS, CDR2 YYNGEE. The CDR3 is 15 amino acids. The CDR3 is CASSVGAATYNEQFF. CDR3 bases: TGTGCCAGCAGCGTAGGAGCGGCTACCTACAATGAGCAGTTCTTC.

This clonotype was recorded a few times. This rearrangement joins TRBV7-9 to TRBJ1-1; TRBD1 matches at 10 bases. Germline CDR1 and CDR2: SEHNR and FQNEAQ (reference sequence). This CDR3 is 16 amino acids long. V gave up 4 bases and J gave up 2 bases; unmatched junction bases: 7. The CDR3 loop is CASSSFGTGENTEAFF. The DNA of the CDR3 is TGTGCCAGCAGCTCCTTCGGGACAGGGGAAAACACTGAAGCTTTCTTT. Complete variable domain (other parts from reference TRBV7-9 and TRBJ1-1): DTGVSQNPRHKITKRGQNVTFRCDPISEHNRLYWYRQTLGQGPEFLTYFQNEAQLEKSRLLSDRFSAERPKGSFSTLEIQRTEQGDSAMYLCASSSFGTGENTEAFFGQGTRLTVV.

CDR3 in DNA: TGTGCCAGCAGCTTAGTGTGGCCCGGGGAGCTGTTTTTT. Its translation: CASSLVWPGELFF. The chain links TRBV7-8 to TRBJ2-2; unclear D gene. The CDR3 sequence is 13 residues long. Germline loops: CDR1 SGHVS, CDR2 FQNEAQ. The germline V and J ends were trimmed by 1 base and 6 bases, with 6 bases remaining between them. Together with reference TRBV7-8 and TRBJ2-2, the CDR3 gives the full variable domain: GAGVSQSPRYKVAKRGQDVALRCDPISGHVSLFWYQQALGQGPEFLTYFQNEAQLDKSGLPSDRFFAERPEGSVSTLKIQRTQQEDSAVYLCASSLVWPGELFFGEGSRLTVL.

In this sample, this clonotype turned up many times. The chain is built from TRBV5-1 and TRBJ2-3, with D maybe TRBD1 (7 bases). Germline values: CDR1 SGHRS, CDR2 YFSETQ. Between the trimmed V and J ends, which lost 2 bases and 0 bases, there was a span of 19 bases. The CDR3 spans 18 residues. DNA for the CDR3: TGCGCCAGCAGCTTCGACAGGGAGGTTGGATCTAGCACAGATACGCAGTATTTT. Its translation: CASSFDREVGSSTDTQYF.